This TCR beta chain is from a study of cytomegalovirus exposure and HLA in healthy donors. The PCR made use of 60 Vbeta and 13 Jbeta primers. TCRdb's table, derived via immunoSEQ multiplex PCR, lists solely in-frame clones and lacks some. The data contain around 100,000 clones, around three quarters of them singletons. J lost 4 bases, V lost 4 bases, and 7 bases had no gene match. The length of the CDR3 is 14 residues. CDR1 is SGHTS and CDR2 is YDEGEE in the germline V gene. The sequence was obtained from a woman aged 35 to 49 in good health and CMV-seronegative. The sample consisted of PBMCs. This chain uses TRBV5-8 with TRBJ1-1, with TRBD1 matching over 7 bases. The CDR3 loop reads CASSRGQVRTEAFF. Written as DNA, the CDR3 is TGTGCCAGCAGCCGAGGACAGGTTCGCACTGAAGCTTTCTTT.